These 3 T cell receptor beta chains were all obtained from the same sample, sequenced in a study of T cells after yellow fever vaccination. TCRdb re-called the 5' RACE reads through MiXCR, storing one row per CDR3 protein. The sample contains approximately 300,000 distinct CDR3 sequences, more than 8.5% of which appear only once. This specimen was PBMCs, taken on the day of the first yellow fever vaccination. The receptors shown here come from a man aged 18 to 30 who received the YFV17D yellow fever vaccine.

This clonotype was found many times. The CDR3 loop is CASSWEGDTQYF. In DNA, the CDR3 is TGTGCCAGCAGCTGGGAGGGGGATACGCAGTATTTT. This rearrangement joins TRBV11-2 to TRBJ2-3; 7 positions agree with TRBD2. Germline V gives CDR1 SGHAT, CDR2 FQNNGV. The CDR3 runs 12 residues. The V segment lost 4 bases and the J segment 6 bases; nucleotides outside the gene matches: 1.

In this sample, this clonotype turned up many times. The chain combines TRBV5-1 with TRBJ1-1, with a weak D call TRBD1 (6 bases). Germline V gene data show CDR1 as SGHRS and CDR2 as YFSETQ. This CDR3 has 20 residues. V lost 5 bases and J lost 3, with 32 bases in between. DNA of the CDR3: TGCGCCAGCAGTTTTCGGACTTTTAGGACAGCGATAAACAGGGACACTGAAGCTTTCTTT. Translating gives CASSFRTFRTAINRDTEAFF.

This clonotype was observed many times. The CDR3 loop is CASREDSHYGYTF. CDR3 bases: TGTGCCAGCAGAGAGGACAGCCACTATGGCTACACCTTC. The V gene is TRBV7-8, the J gene TRBJ1-2; D is possibly TRBD1 (6 bases). CDR3 length: 13 amino acids. Germline V gene data show CDR1 as SGHVS and CDR2 as FQNEAQ. The V end was cut by 6 bases, the J end by 3 bases, with 11 bases between.